This entry features one T cell receptor beta chain sequence. The antigen remains undetermined. This specimen comes from a study of T cell responses to AZD1222 COVID-19 vaccine. Here immunoSEQ multiplex PCR was the method, and the copy in TCRdb shows in-frame clones only, minus some. The table has approximately 150,000 clones, 85% to 95% seen once. Study-wide findings and caveats: Baseline antibody screening turned up just a handful of seropositive AZD1222 recipients.

The CDR3 runs 15 residues. V was pared by 2 bases and J by 2 bases, with 5 bases of the junction left unmatched. The V gene's germline CDR1 is KGHSH and CDR2 LQKENI. This sequence was found in an adult in good health. The specimen was peripheral blood, collected on day 0 of AZD1222 vaccination. The chain carries TRBV18 and TRBJ2-7; 8 bases fit TRBD1. DNA for the CDR3: TGTGCCAGCTCACCAAATACAGGGGGTGCCTACGAGCAGTACTTC. Residues: CASSPNTGGAYEQYF.